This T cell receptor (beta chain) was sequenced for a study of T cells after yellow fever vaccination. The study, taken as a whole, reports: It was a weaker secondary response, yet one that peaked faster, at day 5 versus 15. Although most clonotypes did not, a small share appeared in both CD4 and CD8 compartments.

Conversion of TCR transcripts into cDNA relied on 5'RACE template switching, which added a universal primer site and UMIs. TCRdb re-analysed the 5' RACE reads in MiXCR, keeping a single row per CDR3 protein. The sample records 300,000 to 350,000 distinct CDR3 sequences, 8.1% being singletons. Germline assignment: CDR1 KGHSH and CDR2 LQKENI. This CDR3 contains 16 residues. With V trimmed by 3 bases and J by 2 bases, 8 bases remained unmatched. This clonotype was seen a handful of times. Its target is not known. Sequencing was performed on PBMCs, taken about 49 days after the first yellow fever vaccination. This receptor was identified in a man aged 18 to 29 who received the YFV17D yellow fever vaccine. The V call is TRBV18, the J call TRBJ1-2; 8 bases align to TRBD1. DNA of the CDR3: TGTGCCAGCTCACCTTCAGGACAGGGCGGGAACTATGGCTACACCTTC. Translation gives CASSPSGQGGNYGYTF.